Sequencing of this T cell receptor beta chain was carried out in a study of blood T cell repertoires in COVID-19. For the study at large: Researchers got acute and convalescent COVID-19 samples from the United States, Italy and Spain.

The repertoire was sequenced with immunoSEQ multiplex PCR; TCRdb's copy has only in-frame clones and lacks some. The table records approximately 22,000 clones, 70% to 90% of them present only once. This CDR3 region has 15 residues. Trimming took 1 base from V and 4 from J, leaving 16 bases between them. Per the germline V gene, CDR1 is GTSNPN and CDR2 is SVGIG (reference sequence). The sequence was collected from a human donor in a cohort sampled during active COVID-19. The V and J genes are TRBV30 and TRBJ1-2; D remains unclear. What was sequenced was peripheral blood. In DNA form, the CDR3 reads TGTGCCTGGAGTGCCCTAGATAGAACGATCTATGGCTACACCTTC. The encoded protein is CAWSALDRTIYGYTF.